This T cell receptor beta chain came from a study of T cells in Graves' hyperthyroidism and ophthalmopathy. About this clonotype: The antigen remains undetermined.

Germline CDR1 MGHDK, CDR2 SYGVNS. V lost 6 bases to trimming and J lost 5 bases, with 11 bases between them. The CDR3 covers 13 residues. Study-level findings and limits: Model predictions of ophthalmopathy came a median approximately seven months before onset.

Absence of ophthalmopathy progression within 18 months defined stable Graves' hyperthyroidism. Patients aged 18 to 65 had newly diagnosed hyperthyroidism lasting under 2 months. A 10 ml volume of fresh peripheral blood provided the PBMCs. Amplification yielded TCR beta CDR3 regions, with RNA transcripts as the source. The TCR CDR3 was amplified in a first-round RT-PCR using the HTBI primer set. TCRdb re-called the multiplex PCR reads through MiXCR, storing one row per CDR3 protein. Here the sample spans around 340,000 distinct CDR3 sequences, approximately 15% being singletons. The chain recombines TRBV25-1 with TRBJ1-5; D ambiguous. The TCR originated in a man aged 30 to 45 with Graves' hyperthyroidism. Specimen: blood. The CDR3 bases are TGTGCCAGCAGCGAAAGTTCGGATCAGCCCCAGCATTTT. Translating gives CASSESSDQPQHF.